One and the same sample provided the 20 T cell receptor beta chains below, sequenced in a study of cytomegalovirus exposure and HLA in healthy donors (dated by TCRdb to between 2016 and 2019). Library prep was done by the immunoSEQ multiplex PCR assay. A mixture of 60 forward primers for TCR Vbeta segments and 13 reverse primers for TCR Jbeta segments was used in the multiplex PCR. Imported from immuneACCESS, the table was reduced by TCRdb to in-frame sequences with V and J called. These copies leave out some clones; in studies compared against another copy, an unresolved V gene accounts for under half, and the cause of the remainder is not known. Across this sample there are roughly 150,000 clones, with approximately 84% seen only once. In total, the top ten clones hold around 2.5% of the sample. Sequencing was carried out using PBMCs. These receptors all stem from a man under 40 in good health and CMV-seropositive.

This CDR3 reads CASSVGGSHSYNEQFF. In nucleotides, the CDR3 is TGTGCCAGCAGCGTAGGTGGGAGCCACTCCTACAATGAGCAGTTCTTC. The rearrangement joins TRBV9 to TRBJ2-1; a possible D gene is TRBD2 (5 bases). This CDR3 is built from 16 residues. Trimming shortened V by 0 bases and J by 0 bases, and 10 bases separated the two germline ends. Germline V gene data show CDR1 as SGDLS and CDR2 as YYNGEE. Based on the CDR3 plus reference TRBV9 and TRBJ2-1, the full variable domain is DSGVTQTPKHLITATGQRVTLRCSPRSGDLSVYWYQQSLDQGLQFLIQYYNGEERAKGNILERFSAQQFPDLHSELNLSSLELGDSALYFCASSVGGSHSYNEQFFGPGTRLTVL.

V and J are TRBV5-1 and TRBJ2-3; 16 bases fit TRBD2. The V gene's germline CDR1 is SGHRS and CDR2 YFSETQ. The CDR3 loop spans 17 amino acids. Trimming removed 4 bases from V and 7 bases from J; junction bases left unmatched: 9. CDR3 residues: CASSAGLAGGPPYTQYF. In DNA form, the CDR3 reads TGCGCCAGCAGCGCGGGACTAGCGGGAGGGCCTCCCTATACGCAGTATTTT.

CDR3 DNA sequence: TGTGCCAGCAGCCGCCTTAGCGGGGCCGAACAAGAGACCCAGTACTTC. It yields the protein CASSRLSGAEQETQYF. This chain uses TRBV7-8 with TRBJ2-5, with 8 bases lining up with TRBD2. Germline V gene sequence: CDR1 SGHVS, CDR2 FQNEAQ. V gave up 5 bases and J gave up 2 bases; unmatched junction bases: 10. This CDR3 has 16 amino acids.

The V call is TRBV5-1, the J call TRBJ1-2; 9 bases are a match to TRBD1. CDR3 size: 14 residues. The trim removed 7 bases at V and 6 bases at J, leaving 10 bases unmatched. Germline V gene sequence: CDR1 SGHRS, CDR2 YFSETQ. The CDR3 here is CASRGLTGGNGYTF. CDR3 coding DNA: TGCGCCAGCCGGGGGTTAACAGGGGGCAATGGCTACACCTTC. Full variable domain (missing parts from reference TRBV5-1 and TRBJ1-2): KAGVTQTPRYLIKTRGQQVTLSCSPISGHRSVSWYQQTPGQGLQFLFEYFSETQRNKGNFPGRFSGRQFSNSRSEMNVSTLELGDSALYLCASRGLTGGNGYTFGSGTRLTVV.

The gene calls are TRBV6-6 and TRBJ1-5; TRBD1 aligns across 11 bases. Unmatched junction bases numbered 1, after V lost 4 bases and J lost 5 bases. CDR3 length equals 14 residues. Germline V gene lookup returns CDR1 MNHNY and CDR2 SVGAGI (reference sequence). The DNA of the CDR3 is TGTGCCAGCAGTTTGGACAGGGGGCATCAGCCCCAGCATTTT. This codes for CASSLDRGHQPQHF.

Only a few counts were recorded for this clone. The chain joins TRBV4-3 to TRBJ1-2; D unclear. The CDR3 has 15 residues. Germline V gene sequence: CDR1 LGHNA, CDR2 YSLEER. V was clipped by 1 base and J by 3 bases, with 12 bases between them. The CDR3, as DNA: TGCGCCAGCAGCCAAGGTCTTCAATCGGACTATGGCTACACCTTC. This codes for CASSQGLQSDYGYTF.

This chain uses TRBV29-1 with TRBJ2-7; D perhaps matches TRBD1 (6 bases). The V end lost 6 bases, the J end lost 2 bases, and 14 bases lay between the germline ends. CDR1 is SQVTM, CDR2 ANQGSEA, per germline. The CDR3 is 13 amino acids. CDR3 sequence: CSVRDGQTYEQYF. Written as DNA, the CDR3 is TGCAGCGTGAGGGACGGACAGACCTACGAGCAGTACTTC.

V is TRBV9 and J is TRBJ2-3; D gene ambiguous. V shed 3 bases and J shed 0 bases, with 2 bases lying between them. This CDR3 has 12 residues. The germline V gene encodes CDR1 SGDLS and CDR2 YYNGEE. Written as DNA, the CDR3 is TGTGCCAGCAGCGCGAGCACAGATACGCAGTATTTT. As protein: CASSASTDTQYF.

This clone has just a few counts. This chain joins TRBV28 and TRBJ2-7, with 14 bases fitting TRBD2. The CDR3 sequence is 15 residues long. J gave up 4 bases and V 4 bases, and 3 bases lay outside the gene matches. Germline CDR1 reads MDHEN; CDR2 reads SYDVKM. This CDR3 reads CASSWGLAGEYEQYF. CDR3 in DNA: TGTGCCAGCAGTTGGGGACTAGCGGGAGAATACGAGCAGTACTTC.

J is TRBJ2-1 and V is TRBV27; D call uncertain. V was pared by 3 bases and J by 13 bases, with 13 bases between. Germline CDR1 and CDR2: MNHEY and SMNVEV (reference sequence). This CDR3 is 12 amino acids long. DNA of the CDR3: TGTGCCAGCAGTTTCGGGTCAACCCAACAGTTCTTC. Amino acid sequence: CASSFGSTQQFF.

The V and J genes are TRBV28 and TRBJ2-5, with D possibly matching TRBD1 (5 bases). CDR3 length: 17 amino acids. V shed 1 base and J shed 4 bases, with 19 bases lying between them. The germline V gene has CDR1 MDHEN and CDR2 SYDVKM. CDR3 nucleotide sequence: TGTGCCAGCAGTTTATTCCCGACAATGGGGCAAGCAGAGACCCAGTACTTC. Translating gives CASSLFPTMGQAETQYF.

The V and J genes are TRBV27 and TRBJ2-1; 9 positions agree with TRBD2. Unmatched junction bases numbered 8, after V lost 3 bases and J lost 8 bases. Germline lookup yields CDR1 MNHEY and CDR2 SMNVEV (reference sequence). This CDR3 contains 15 residues. CDR3 loop: CASSLLAGVGDEQFF. The CDR3 DNA reads TGTGCCAGCAGTTTGTTAGCGGGAGTGGGGGATGAGCAGTTCTTC.

CDR3 loop: CASSLAPEAEQFF. The CDR3 coding sequence is TGCGCCAGCAGCTTGGCGCCAGAGGCTGAGCAGTTCTTC. This rearrangement joins TRBV5-1 to TRBJ2-1; D call uncertain. V lost 0 bases and J lost 9, with 10 bases in between. Germline values: CDR1 SGHRS, CDR2 YFSETQ. The CDR3 is made up of 13 amino acids.

V gene TRBV7-2 combines with J gene TRBJ2-1; maybe TRBD1 (6 bases). Trimming took 4 bases from V and 3 from J, leaving 13 bases between them. The germline V gene has CDR1 SGHTA and CDR2 FQGNSA. The CDR3 has 15 residues. The CDR3: CASSSQGLGYNEQFF. The DNA for the CDR3 is TGTGCCAGCAGCTCCCAGGGGTTGGGCTACAATGAGCAGTTCTTC.

This clone was counted a single time. V is TRBV14 and J is TRBJ1-1; D gene uncertain. The CDR3 loop spans 13 amino acids. Between the trimmed V and J ends, which lost 4 bases and 10 bases, there was a span of 16 bases. Germline loops: CDR1 SGHDN, CDR2 FVKESK. CDR3 DNA: TGTGCCAGCAGCCCAGAAAATTCTAGGTCAGCTTTCTTT. It translates to CASSPENSRSAFF.

The V gene is TRBV4-2, the J gene TRBJ2-1; D may be TRBD1 (6 bases). The germline V gene has CDR1 LGHNA and CDR2 YNFKEQ. Trimming stripped 0 bases from V and 0 bases from J, with 6 bases between. The CDR3 is made up of 15 amino acids. This CDR3 reads CASSQEGGSYNEQFF. Here the CDR3 DNA reads TGTGCCAGCAGCCAAGAAGGGGGCTCCTACAATGAGCAGTTCTTC.

The V gene is TRBV2, the J gene TRBJ1-2; a possible D gene is TRBD1 (6 bases). The CDR3 is 13 residues long. In germline, CDR1 is SNHLY, CDR2 FYNNEI. Deletions cut 5 bases from V and 4 bases from J, with 11 bases between. The CDR3 protein is CASSPGVPYGYTF. The DNA for the CDR3 is TGTGCCAGCAGTCCAGGGGTCCCCTATGGCTACACCTTC. The complete variable domain, with remaining parts taken from reference TRBV2 and TRBJ1-2, reads EPEVTQTPSHQVTQMGQEVILRCVPISNHLYFYWYRQILGQKVEFLVSFYNNEISEKSEIFDDQFSVERPDGSNFTLKIRSTKLEDSAMYFCASSPGVPYGYTFGSGTRLTVV.

The genes are TRBV5-1 and TRBJ1-3; 11 nucleotides line up with TRBD1. CDR3 length equals 15 residues. The germline V gene encodes CDR1 SGHRS and CDR2 YFSETQ. V lost 4 bases and J lost 5; bases outside the gene matches: 5. CDR3 coding DNA: TGCGCCAGCAGCCCCGGACAGGGGGCCAGAAACACCATATATTTT. It yields the protein CASSPGQGARNTIYF. The full variable domain, completed using reference TRBV5-1 and TRBJ1-3, is KAGVTQTPRYLIKTRGQQVTLSCSPISGHRSVSWYQQTPGQGLQFLFEYFSETQRNKGNFPGRFSGRQFSNSRSEMNVSTLELGDSALYLCASSPGQGARNTIYFGEGSWLTVV.

The chain combines TRBV2 with TRBJ1-1; no clear D. V gave up 7 bases and J gave up 8 bases, with 14 bases separating them. Germline CDR1 and CDR2: SNHLY and FYNNEI. The length of the CDR3 is 12 residues. CDR3 residues: CASTSQQQEAFF. CDR3 DNA sequence: TGTGCCAGCACCAGCCAACAGCAAGAAGCTTTCTTT.

This chain connects TRBV16 to TRBJ1-3; D unclear. Per germline, CDR1 KGHSY and CDR2 FQNENV. CDR3 length: 15 amino acids. Trimming stripped 0 bases from V and 0 bases from J, with 6 bases between. CDR3: CASSQSRSSGNTIYF. CDR3 in DNA: TGTGCCAGCAGCCAATCGAGGAGCTCTGGAAACACCATATATTTT.